This T cell receptor (beta chain) was obtained from a study of cytomegalovirus exposure and HLA in healthy donors. Germline V lookup: CDR1 SGHRS, CDR2 YFSETQ. The CDR3 is 16 amino acids. Trimming took off 7 bases at V and 3 bases at J, with 21 bases between the two ends. Findings and limits, study-wide: Among the CMV-associated chains, a few were confirmed in vitro as specific for CMV antigens. Later analysis identified 16,951 TCR beta sequences associated with HLA alleles, using a false discovery rate threshold of 0.05. Trimming of TCR beta V- and J-genes showed a link, identified in a later analysis, to a missense DCLRE1C variant.

Remarks on this clone: Its cognate antigen is unknown.

Use of 60 Vbeta and 13 Jbeta primers characterized the PCR. Sequenced by immunoSEQ multiplex PCR; TCRdb stores in-frame clones only, minus some. Seen here are 95,000 to 150,000 clones, 80% observed once, and the top ten hold less than 2.5%. The receptor's source is a man aged 30-40 years in good health and CMV-seronegative. This chain joins TRBV5-1 and TRBJ2-3; D may be TRBD2 (5 bases). The specimen sequenced was PBMCs. The CDR3 region is CASSPAPGMGTDTQYF. As DNA, the CDR3 is TGCGCCAGCTCCCCAGCCCCGGGGATGGGAACAGATACGCAGTATTTT. Using reference TRBV5-1 and TRBJ2-3 for the parts outside the CDR3, the full variable domain is KAGVTQTPRYLIKTRGQQVTLSCSPISGHRSVSWYQQTPGQGLQFLFEYFSETQRNKGNFPGRFSGRQFSNSRSEMNVSTLELGDSALYLCASSPAPGMGTDTQYFGPGTRLTVL.